This TCR beta chain was observed in a study of blood T cell repertoires in COVID-19. The CDR3 runs 15 residues. The germline CDR1 and CDR2 sequences are LNHDA and SQIVND (reference sequence). Losses at the gene ends were 4 bases for V and 6 bases for J; bases not matched to a gene: 9. The repertoire was sequenced with immunoSEQ multiplex PCR; TCRdb's copy has only in-frame clones and lacks some. The sample consists of about 130,000 clones, 75% to 85% of them appearing once. Sequencing was done on a sample of peripheral blood. The sequence derives from a man older than 75 with acute or convalescent COVID-19. This chain connects TRBV19 to TRBJ1-5, with 7 bases identical to TRBD1. The CDR3: CASSNPTGLGQPQHF. Here the CDR3 DNA reads TGTGCCAGTAGTAACCCGACAGGGTTGGGTCAGCCCCAGCATTTT.